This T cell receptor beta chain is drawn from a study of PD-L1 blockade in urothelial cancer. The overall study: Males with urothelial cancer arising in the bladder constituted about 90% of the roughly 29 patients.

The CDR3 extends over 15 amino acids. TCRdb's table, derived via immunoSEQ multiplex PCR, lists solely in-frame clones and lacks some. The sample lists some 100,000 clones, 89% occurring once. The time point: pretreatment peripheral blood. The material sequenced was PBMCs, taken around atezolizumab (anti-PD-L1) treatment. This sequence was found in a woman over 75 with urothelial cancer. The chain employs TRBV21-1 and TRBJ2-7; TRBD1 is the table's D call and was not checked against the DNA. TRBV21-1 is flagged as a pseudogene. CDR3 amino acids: CASIPYGTGTYEQYF. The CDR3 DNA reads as TGTGCCAGCATCCCCTATGGGACAGGGACTTACGAGCAGTACTTC.